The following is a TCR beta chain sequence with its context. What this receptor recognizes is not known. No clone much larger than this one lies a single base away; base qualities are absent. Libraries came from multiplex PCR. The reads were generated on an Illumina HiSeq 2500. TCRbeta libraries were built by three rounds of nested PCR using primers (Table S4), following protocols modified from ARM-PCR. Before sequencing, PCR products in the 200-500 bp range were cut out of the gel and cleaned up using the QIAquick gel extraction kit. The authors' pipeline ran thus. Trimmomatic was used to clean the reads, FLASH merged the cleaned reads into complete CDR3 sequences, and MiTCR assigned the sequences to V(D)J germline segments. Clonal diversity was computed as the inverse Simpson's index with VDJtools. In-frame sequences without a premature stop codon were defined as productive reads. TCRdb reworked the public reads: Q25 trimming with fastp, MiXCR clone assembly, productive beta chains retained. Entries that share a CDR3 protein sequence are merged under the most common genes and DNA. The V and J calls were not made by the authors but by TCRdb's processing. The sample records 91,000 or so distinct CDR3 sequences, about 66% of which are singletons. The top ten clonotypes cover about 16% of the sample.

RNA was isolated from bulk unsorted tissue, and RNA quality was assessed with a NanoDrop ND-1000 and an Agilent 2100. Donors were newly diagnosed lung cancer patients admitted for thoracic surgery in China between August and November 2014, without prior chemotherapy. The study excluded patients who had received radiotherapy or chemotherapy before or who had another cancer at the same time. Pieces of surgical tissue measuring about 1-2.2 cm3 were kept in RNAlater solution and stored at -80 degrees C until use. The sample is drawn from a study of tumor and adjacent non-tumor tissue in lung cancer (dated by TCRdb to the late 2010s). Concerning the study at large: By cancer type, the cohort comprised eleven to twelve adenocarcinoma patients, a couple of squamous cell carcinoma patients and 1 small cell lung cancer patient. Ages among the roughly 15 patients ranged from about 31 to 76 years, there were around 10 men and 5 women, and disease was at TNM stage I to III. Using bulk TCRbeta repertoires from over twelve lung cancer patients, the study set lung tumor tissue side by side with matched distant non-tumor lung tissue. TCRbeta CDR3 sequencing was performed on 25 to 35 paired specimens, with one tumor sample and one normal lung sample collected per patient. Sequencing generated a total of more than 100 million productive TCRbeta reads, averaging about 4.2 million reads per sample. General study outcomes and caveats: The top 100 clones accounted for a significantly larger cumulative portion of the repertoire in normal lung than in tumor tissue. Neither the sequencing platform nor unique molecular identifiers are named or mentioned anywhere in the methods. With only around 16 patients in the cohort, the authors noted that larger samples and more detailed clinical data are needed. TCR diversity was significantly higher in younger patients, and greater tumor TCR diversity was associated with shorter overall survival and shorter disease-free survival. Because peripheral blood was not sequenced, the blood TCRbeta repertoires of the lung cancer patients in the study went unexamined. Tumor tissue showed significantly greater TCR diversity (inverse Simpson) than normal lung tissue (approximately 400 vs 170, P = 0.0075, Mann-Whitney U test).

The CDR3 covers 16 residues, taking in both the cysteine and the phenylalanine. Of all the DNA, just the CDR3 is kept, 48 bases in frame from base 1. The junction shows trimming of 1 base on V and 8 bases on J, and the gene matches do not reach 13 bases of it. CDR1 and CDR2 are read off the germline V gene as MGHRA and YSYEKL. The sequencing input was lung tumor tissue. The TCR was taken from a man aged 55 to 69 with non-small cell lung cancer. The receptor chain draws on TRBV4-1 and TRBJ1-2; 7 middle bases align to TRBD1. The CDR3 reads CASSQASLDRACGYTF. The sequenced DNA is TGCGCCAGCAGCCAAGCAAGCCTTGACAGGGCCTGCGGCTACACCTTC.